This TCR beta chain was retrieved from a study of blood T cell repertoires in COVID-19. Study context: COVID-19 samples from acute and convalescent phases originated in the United States, Italy and Spain. In each case, the material was cDNA or gDNA derived from T cells, B-cell-depleted T cells, or PBMCs.

CDR1 is SGHTA, CDR2 FQGNSA, per germline. The V end lost 3 bases, the J end lost 3 bases, and 11 bases lay between the germline ends. This CDR3 comprises 14 residues. This clone came up once. Per the authors' pipeline: Reference gene primer amplification yielded estimated nucleated cell counts. Profiled with immunoSEQ multiplex PCR; TCRdb holds only in-frame clones, not every one. The DNA was the basis for D and trimming; V, J and clone size are from that table. Here the sample spans roughly 100,000 clones, more than 75% being singletons. Sequencing was performed on peripheral blood. The receptor's source is a human donor in a cohort sampled during active COVID-19. The chain carries TRBV7-2 and TRBJ1-1, with D unresolved. The CDR3 DNA sequence: TGTGCCAGCAGCTTCGGGTCGGTGGACACTGAAGCTTTCTTT. Translation gives CASSFGSVDTEAFF.